This record concerns one T cell receptor beta chain sequence. Profiled with immunoSEQ multiplex PCR; TCRdb holds only in-frame clones, not every one. The repertoire holds about 150,000 clones, around 87% seen once, with 3.5% to 4.5% in the top ten. This entry belongs to a study of blood T cell repertoires in COVID-19. V was clipped by 1 base and J by 0 bases, with 10 bases between them. CDR3 size: 16 residues. Germline lookup yields CDR1 LGHDT and CDR2 YNNKEL (reference sequence). Specimen: PBMCs or T cells enriched from blood (not recorded which). The receptor comes from a middle-aged woman who had been exposed to COVID-19. The rearrangement joins TRBV3-1 (or the pseudogene TRBV3-2) to TRBJ1-3, with D maybe TRBD1 (5 bases). CDR3: CASSQAFTGSGNTIYF. CDR3 DNA sequence: TGTGCCAGCAGCCAAGCCTTTACAGGCTCTGGAAACACCATATATTTT.